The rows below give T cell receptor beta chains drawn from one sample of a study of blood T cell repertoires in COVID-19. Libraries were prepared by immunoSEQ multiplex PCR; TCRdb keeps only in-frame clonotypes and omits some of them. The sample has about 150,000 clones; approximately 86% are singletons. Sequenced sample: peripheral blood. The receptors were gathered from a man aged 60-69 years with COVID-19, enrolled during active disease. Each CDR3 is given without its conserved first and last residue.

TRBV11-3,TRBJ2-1,ASSTRLAGADNEQF
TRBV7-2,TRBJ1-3,ASSPRGSGNTIY
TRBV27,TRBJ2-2,ASSLAGNTGELF
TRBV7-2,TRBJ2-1,ASSFSGSGGNEQF
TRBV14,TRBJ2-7,ASSQAGIYEQY
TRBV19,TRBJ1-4,ASRPGSDEKLF
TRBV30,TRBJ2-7,AWSVARYEQY
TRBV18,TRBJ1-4,ASSPGQGPNEKLF
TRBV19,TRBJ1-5,ATGGQAGNQPQH
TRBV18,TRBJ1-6,ASSPGQVDSPLH
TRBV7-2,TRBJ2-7,ASSWRGRADEQY
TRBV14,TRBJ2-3,ASSLQGTVTSTDTQY
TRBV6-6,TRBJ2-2,ASSHHHTNRGYDTGELF
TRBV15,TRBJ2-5,ATSRAAEETQY
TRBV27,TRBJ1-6,ASSLSDRTNSPLH
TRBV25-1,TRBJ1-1,ASSEWAGGAEAF
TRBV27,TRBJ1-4,APPRTGLNATNEKLF
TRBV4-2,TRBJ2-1,ASSQDRAAGLAARNEQF
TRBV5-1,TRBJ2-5,ASSFYNQETQY
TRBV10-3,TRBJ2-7,AISESGLANHEQY
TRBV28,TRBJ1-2,ASSPGGARDGYT
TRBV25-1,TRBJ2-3,ASSESVGTDTQY
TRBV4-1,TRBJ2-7,ASSQDTRQY
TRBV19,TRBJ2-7,ASSKNGQYEQY
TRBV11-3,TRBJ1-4,ASSQALGGDLNEKLF
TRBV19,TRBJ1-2,ASTTGGGTSNYGYT
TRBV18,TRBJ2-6,ASSPLWGLGANVLT
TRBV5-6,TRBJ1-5,ASSRRTVSNQPQH
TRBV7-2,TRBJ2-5,ASSLGRQGAGETQY
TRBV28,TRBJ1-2,ASYNYGYT
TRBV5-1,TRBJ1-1,ASSSGQATKNTEAF
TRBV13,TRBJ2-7,ASSFSSSGIGPYEQY
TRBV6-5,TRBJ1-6,ASIGDRGRNSPLH
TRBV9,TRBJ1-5,ASSAGGTANQPQH
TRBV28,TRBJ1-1,ASSADGETGMNTEAF
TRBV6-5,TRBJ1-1,ASSYSLQGATEAF
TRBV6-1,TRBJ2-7,ASSDLRSYEQY
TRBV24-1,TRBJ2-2,ATSDLGTSGANTGELF
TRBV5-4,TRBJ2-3,ASSLRWTGTDTQY
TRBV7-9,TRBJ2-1,ASSLRRGTGGYYNEQF
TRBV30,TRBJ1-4,AWRSGARGGKLF
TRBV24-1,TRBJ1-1,ATSDPVEAEAF
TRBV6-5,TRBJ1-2,ASSPLGTGLGYT
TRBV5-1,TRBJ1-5,ASSLEPVSNQPQH
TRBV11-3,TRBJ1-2,ASSQGEVYGYT
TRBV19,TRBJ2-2,ATQVGTGGPGELF
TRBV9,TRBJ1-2,ATQDRQGVKFVGYT
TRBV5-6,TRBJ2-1,ASSGLEQF
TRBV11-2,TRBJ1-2,ASSSQGAMSGYT
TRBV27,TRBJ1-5,ASSPRDNNQPQH
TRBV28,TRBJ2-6,ASRPDRPSKYGANVLT
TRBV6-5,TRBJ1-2,ASLGQSYGYT
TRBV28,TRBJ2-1,ASSFPLGGGRGYNEQF
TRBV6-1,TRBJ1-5,ASSESGGFQPQH
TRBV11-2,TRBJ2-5,ASSGDRVETQY